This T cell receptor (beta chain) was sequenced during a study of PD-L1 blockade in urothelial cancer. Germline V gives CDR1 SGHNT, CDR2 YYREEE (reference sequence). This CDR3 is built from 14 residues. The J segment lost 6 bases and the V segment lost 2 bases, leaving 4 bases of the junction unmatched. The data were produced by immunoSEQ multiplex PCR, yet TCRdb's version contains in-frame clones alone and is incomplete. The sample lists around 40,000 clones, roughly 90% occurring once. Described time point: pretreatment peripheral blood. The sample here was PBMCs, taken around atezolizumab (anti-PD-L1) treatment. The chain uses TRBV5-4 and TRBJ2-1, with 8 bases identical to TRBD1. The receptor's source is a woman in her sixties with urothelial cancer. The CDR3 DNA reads TGTGCCAGCAGCTTCGACAGGGGATTCAATGAGCAGTTCTTC. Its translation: CASSFDRGFNEQFF.